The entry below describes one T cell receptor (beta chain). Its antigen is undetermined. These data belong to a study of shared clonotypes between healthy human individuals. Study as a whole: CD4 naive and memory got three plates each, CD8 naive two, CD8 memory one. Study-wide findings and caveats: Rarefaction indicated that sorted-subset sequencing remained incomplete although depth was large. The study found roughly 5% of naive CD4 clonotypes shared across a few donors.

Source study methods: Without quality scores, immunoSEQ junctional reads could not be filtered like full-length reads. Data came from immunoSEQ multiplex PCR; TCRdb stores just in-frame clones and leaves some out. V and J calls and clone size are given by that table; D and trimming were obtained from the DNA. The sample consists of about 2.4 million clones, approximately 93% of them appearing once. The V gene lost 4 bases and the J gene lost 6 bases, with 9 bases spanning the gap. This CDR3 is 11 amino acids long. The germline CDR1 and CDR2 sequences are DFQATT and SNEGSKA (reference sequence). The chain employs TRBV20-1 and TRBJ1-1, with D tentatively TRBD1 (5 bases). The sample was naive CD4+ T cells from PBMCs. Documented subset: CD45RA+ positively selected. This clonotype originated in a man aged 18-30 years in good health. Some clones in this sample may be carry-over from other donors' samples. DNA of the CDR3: TGCAGTGCTACAGGGTTGGCTGAAGCTTTCTTT. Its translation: CSATGLAEAFF.